This is a list of T cell receptor beta chains from one sample in a study of blood T cell repertoires in COVID-19. Data came from immunoSEQ multiplex PCR; TCRdb stores just in-frame clones and leaves some out. The table lists about 130,000 clones, around 85% of them singletons. The specimen was peripheral blood. The receptors originated from a woman aged 50 to 60 who had recovered from COVID-19. Each CDR3 is given with its conserved first and last residue. D genes are given only for firm matches. Clone sizes are given selectively: once, few, many, or a class where the clone is expanded.

CDR3aa: CASSVAGTANTEAFF
CDR3nt: TGTGCCAGCAGCGTAGCGGGGACAGCGAACACTGAAGCTTTCTTT
j_gene: TRBJ1-1
d_gene: TRBD1
abundance: once
v_gene: TRBV9

CDR3aa: CASSNEGGTQPQHF
CDR3nt: TGTGCCAGCAGTAACGAAGGGGGAACCCAGCCCCAGCATTTT
j_gene: TRBJ1-5
d_gene: -
abundance: -
v_gene: TRBV27

CDR3aa: CASSEGRESPLHF
CDR3nt: TGTGCCAGCAGTGAGGGCAGGGAATCACCCCTCCACTTT
j_gene: TRBJ1-6
d_gene: -
abundance: -
v_gene: TRBV2

CDR3aa: CASTAYGGGLSYEQYF
CDR3nt: TGTGCCAGCACGGCATACGGGGGGGGACTCTCCTACGAGCAGTACTTC
j_gene: TRBJ2-7
d_gene: TRBD2
abundance: -
v_gene: TRBV5-5

CDR3aa: CASSSGSHTSGETQYF
CDR3nt: TGCGCCAGCAGCTCCGGATCTCACACCAGCGGGGAGACCCAGTACTTC
j_gene: TRBJ2-5
d_gene: -
abundance: -
v_gene: TRBV5-1

CDR3aa: CASRQGSGNTIYF
CDR3nt: TGCGCCAGCAGACAGGGGAGTGGAAACACCATATATTTT
j_gene: TRBJ1-3
d_gene: TRBD1
abundance: -
v_gene: TRBV10-2

CDR3aa: CASSLGQFTDTQYF
CDR3nt: TGTGCCAGCAGCTTGGGGCAGTTCACAGATACGCAGTATTTT
j_gene: TRBJ2-3
d_gene: -
abundance: -
v_gene: TRBV7-3

CDR3aa: CASRATGTGFEKLFF
CDR3nt: TGTGCCAGCAGAGCCACCGGGACAGGGTTTGAAAAACTGTTTTTT
j_gene: TRBJ1-4
d_gene: TRBD1
abundance: -
v_gene: TRBV6-5

CDR3aa: CASSEMGLAGYEQYF
CDR3nt: TGTGCCAGCAGCGAAATGGGACTAGCTGGCTACGAGCAGTACTTC
j_gene: TRBJ2-7
d_gene: TRBD2
abundance: -
v_gene: TRBV5-5

CDR3aa: CASRDRISYGYTF
CDR3nt: TGTGCCAGCAGAGACAGGATCTCCTATGGCTACACCTTC
j_gene: TRBJ1-2
d_gene: -
abundance: -
v_gene: TRBV25-1

CDR3aa: CASRLEPPLRGAHNEQFF
CDR3nt: TGTGCAAGTCGCTTAGAGCCTCCACTCCGGGGGGCCCACAATGAGCAGTTCTTC
j_gene: TRBJ2-1
d_gene: -
abundance: once
v_gene: TRBV12-2

CDR3aa: CASRRLAGVNEQYF
CDR3nt: TGTGCCAGCAGAAGACTAGCGGGGGTCAACGAGCAGTACTTC
j_gene: TRBJ2-7
d_gene: TRBD2
abundance: -
v_gene: TRBV6-5

CDR3aa: CASSFSDSYGYTF
CDR3nt: TGTGCCAGCAGCTTCTCAGACAGCTATGGCTACACCTTC
j_gene: TRBJ1-2
d_gene: -
abundance: -
v_gene: TRBV12-3/TRBV12-4

CDR3aa: CASSQGWRDPSEQYF
CDR3nt: TGTGCCAGCAGCCAAGGATGGCGGGATCCCTCCGAGCAGTACTTC
j_gene: TRBJ2-7
d_gene: -
abundance: -
v_gene: TRBV3-1/TRBV3-2

CDR3aa: CASSGFSGSGTDTQYF
CDR3nt: TGTGCCAGCAGTGGGTTTAGCGGGAGTGGCACAGATACGCAGTATTTT
j_gene: TRBJ2-3
d_gene: TRBD2
abundance: -
v_gene: TRBV6-1

CDR3aa: CAWSVGSTSTDTQYF
CDR3nt: TGTGCCTGGAGTGTGGGTAGCACTAGCACAGATACGCAGTATTTT
j_gene: TRBJ2-3
d_gene: -
abundance: -
v_gene: TRBV30